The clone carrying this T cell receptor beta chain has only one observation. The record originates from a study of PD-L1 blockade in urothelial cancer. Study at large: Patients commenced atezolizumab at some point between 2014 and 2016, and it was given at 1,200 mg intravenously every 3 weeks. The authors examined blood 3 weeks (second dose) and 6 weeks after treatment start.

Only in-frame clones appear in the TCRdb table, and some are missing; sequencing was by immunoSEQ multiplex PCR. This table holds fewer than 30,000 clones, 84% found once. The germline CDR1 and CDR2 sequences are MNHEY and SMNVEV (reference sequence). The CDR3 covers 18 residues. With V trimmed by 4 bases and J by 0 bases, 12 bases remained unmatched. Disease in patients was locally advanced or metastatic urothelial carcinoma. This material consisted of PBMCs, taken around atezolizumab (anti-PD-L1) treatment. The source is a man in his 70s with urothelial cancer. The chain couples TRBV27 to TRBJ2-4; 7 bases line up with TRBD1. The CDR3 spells CASSSRQGRSLAKNIQYF. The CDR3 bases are TGTGCCAGCAGTTCCCGACAGGGCCGGAGCCTAGCCAAAAACATTCAGTACTTC.